The 30 T cell receptor beta chains listed next were all sequenced from one sample in a study of blood T cell repertoires in COVID-19. Assay used: immunoSEQ multiplex PCR; TCRdb lists only in-frame clones, some missing. The sample lists about 50,000 clones; 79% were seen once. The sequenced sample was peripheral blood. The source of these receptors is a man between 65 and 85 years old with acute or convalescent COVID-19.

V usage is TRBV19 and J usage is TRBJ1-3; D gene unclear. Germline assignment: CDR1 LNHDA and CDR2 SQIVND (reference sequence). The CDR3 runs to 15 residues. V gave up 3 bases and J gave up 0 bases, with 9 bases separating them. CDR3 in amino acids: CASSIQALSGNTIYF. DNA of the CDR3: TGTGCCAGTAGTATTCAAGCCCTCTCTGGAAACACCATATATTTT.

The V gene is TRBV30, the J gene TRBJ2-1, with 10 positions matching TRBD2. CDR1 and CDR2 (germline): GTSNPN, SVGIG (reference sequence). V was clipped by 0 bases and J by 4 bases; unmatched bases: 6. The CDR3 loop spans 16 amino acids. As DNA, the CDR3 is TGTGCCTGGAGTGTACTAGCGGGATATAATTACAATGAGCAGTTCTTC. It encodes CAWSVLAGYNYNEQFF.

This chain connects TRBV7-9 to TRBJ2-3; possible D gene TRBD2, 7 bases. Trimming removed 4 bases at V and 5 bases at J, with 19 bases between. This CDR3 has 16 amino acids. Germline CDR1 reads SEHNR; CDR2 reads FQNEAQ (reference sequence). CDR3 in DNA: TGTGCCAGCAGCTCCGGGTCTGCGGGGGCCCAAGATACGCAGTATTTT. It specifies CASSSGSAGAQDTQYF.

The chain couples TRBV6-6 to TRBJ2-2, with 9 bases aligning to TRBD1. The length of the CDR3 is 17 residues. V lost 5 bases, J lost 7 bases, and 14 bases stayed unmatched. Germline V gene data show CDR1 as MNHNY and CDR2 as SVGAGI (reference sequence). The CDR3 here is CASSRSRDRVKDGELFF. In DNA, the CDR3 is TGTGCCAGCAGTAGATCCCGGGACAGGGTGAAAGACGGGGAGCTGTTTTTT.

For this clone: One end of the junction varies from germline; a read error may be responsible. Here the CDR3 reads CATSRGGRTSRDSWQHGYTF. In DNA form, the CDR3 reads TGCGCCACCAGCCGGGGGGGGAGAACTAGTCGGGACTCGTGGCAACATGGCTACACCTTC. The chain carries TRBV4-3 and TRBJ1-2; weak D call: TRBD1 (5 bases). This CDR3 is built from 20 residues. The germline V gene has CDR1 LGHNA and CDR2 YSLEER.

V gene TRBV27 combines with J gene TRBJ1-5; a weak D match, TRBD1 (5 bases). The CDR3 runs 14 residues. Trimming cost V 6 bases and J 11 bases, with 20 bases left between them. Germline lookup yields CDR1 MNHEY and CDR2 SMNVEV (reference sequence). The CDR3 bases are TGTGCCAGCAGCTCCCTCGACAGACCCAGTACCCAGCATTTT. This codes for CASSSLDRPSTQHF.

The J gene is TRBJ2-3, the V gene TRBV5-6, with 8 positions matching TRBD2. CDR3 size: 15 residues. Germline V gene sequence: CDR1 SGHDT, CDR2 YYEEEE. J lost 4 bases, V lost 0 bases, and 4 bases had no gene match. The CDR3 reads CASSLGGLGADTQYF. The CDR3 coding sequence is TGTGCCAGCAGCTTGGGGGGACTAGGGGCAGATACGCAGTATTTT.

The V gene is TRBV9, the J gene TRBJ2-3; the D gene is possibly TRBD2 (5 bases). CDR1 SGDLS and CDR2 YYNGEE come from the germline V gene. V gave up 2 bases and J gave up 0 bases, with 10 bases separating them. There are 15 residues in the CDR3. As DNA, the CDR3 is TGTGCCAGCAGCGTCAGCCGACTAAGCACAGATACGCAGTATTTT. This translates into CASSVSRLSTDTQYF.

The chain combines TRBV3-1 (or the pseudogene TRBV3-2) with TRBJ1-2; 7 nucleotides match TRBD1. The CDR3 runs 15 residues. The junction had 6 bases not matched to a gene; V was cut back by 5 bases and J by 0 bases. The germline V gene has CDR1 LGHDT and CDR2 YNNKEL (reference sequence). This chain's CDR3 is CASSFWTGPNYGYTF. CDR3 DNA sequence: TGTGCCAGCAGCTTCTGGACAGGACCTAACTATGGCTACACCTTC.

This clone was detected only once. The rearrangement uses TRBV18 and TRBJ2-7, with TRBD1 as a possible D gene (6 bases). From germline, CDR1 is KGHSH and CDR2 LQKENI. The CDR3 contains 15 residues. The V end was cut by 2 bases, the J end by 6 bases, with 17 bases between. The CDR3 sequence is CASSPTSGQLGEQYF. The CDR3 DNA reads TGTGCCAGCTCACCAACCTCGGGACAACTAGGCGAGCAGTACTTC. Drawing the rest from reference TRBV18 and TRBJ2-7, the complete variable domain is NAGVMQNPRHLVRRRGQEARLRCSPMKGHSHVYWYRQLPEEGLKFMVYLQKENIIDESGMPKERFSAEFPKEGPSILRIQQVVRGDSAAYFCASSPTSGQLGEQYFGPGTRLTVT.

This chain connects TRBV4-2 to TRBJ2-2; TRBD2 matches at 8 bases. The CDR3 extends over 19 amino acids. In germline, CDR1 is LGHNA, CDR2 YNFKEQ. V lost 0 bases and J lost 6; bases outside the gene matches: 15. CDR3 region: CASSQDRAGGRVFAGELFF. For the CDR3, the DNA is TGTGCCAGCAGCCAAGATCGGGCGGGGGGCCGTGTTTTCGCCGGGGAGCTGTTTTTT.

The chain recombines TRBV30 with TRBJ1-5, with D perhaps matching TRBD1 (6 bases). This CDR3 is 15 amino acids long. Germline CDR1 reads GTSNPN; CDR2 reads SVGIG (reference sequence). V was trimmed by 3 bases and J by 0 bases, leaving 12 bases between them. CDR3 in DNA: TGTGCCTGGAGCGCCCAGGGGTATAGCAATCAGCCCCAGCATTTT. Translating it yields CAWSAQGYSNQPQHF.

This clone was seen only a few times. The chain recombines TRBV3-1 (or the pseudogene TRBV3-2) with TRBJ1-4; perhaps TRBD1 as D (5 bases). The V end lost 4 bases, the J end lost 7 bases, and 19 bases lay between the germline ends. The V gene's germline CDR1 is LGHDT and CDR2 YNNKEL (reference sequence). The CDR3 is 16 residues long. The CDR3: CASSPGRASRGEKLFF. The CDR3 nucleotides are TGTGCCAGCAGCCCAGGCCGGGCCTCAAGGGGTGAAAAACTGTTTTTT.

This clone was detected only a few times. The CDR3 spells CASSRRGADLTYEQYF. The CDR3 bases are TGTGCCAGTAGTCGCCGTGGAGCGGACCTTACCTACGAGCAGTACTTC. V gene TRBV19 combines with J gene TRBJ2-7, with a possible D match to TRBD2 (5 bases). The V gene lost 5 bases and the J gene lost 2 bases, with 19 bases spanning the gap. Germline lookup yields CDR1 LNHDA and CDR2 SQIVND (reference sequence). The CDR3 runs to 16 residues.

The rearrangement uses TRBV5-4 and TRBJ1-1; 8 bases agree with TRBD1. The junction had 8 bases not matched to a gene; V was cut back by 0 bases and J by 4 bases. Germline V gives CDR1 SGHNT, CDR2 YYREEE (reference sequence). The CDR3 has 16 amino acids. The CDR3 sequence is CASSLDPGTGGTEAFF. The CDR3 DNA reads as TGTGCCAGCAGCTTGGATCCCGGGACAGGAGGCACTGAAGCTTTCTTT.

The chain joins TRBV19 to TRBJ2-3; TRBD2 aligns across 9 bases. Germline values: CDR1 LNHDA, CDR2 SQIVND (reference sequence). The CDR3 sequence is 13 residues long. The V gene end was trimmed by 8 bases and the J gene end by 6 bases; junction bases not matched to a gene: 6. In DNA form, the CDR3 reads TGTGCCAGTCAGCGGGGGGCCGGGGATACGCAGTATTTT. Protein: CASQRGAGDTQYF.

The V gene is TRBV6-5, the J gene TRBJ1-2; weak D call: TRBD1 (5 bases). The CDR3 loop spans 13 amino acids. Trimming shortened V by 5 bases and J by 3 bases, and 10 bases separated the two germline ends. The germline V gene has CDR1 MNHEY and CDR2 SVGAGI. Here the CDR3 DNA reads TGTGCCAGCAGTCCCAGGGCGGACTATGGCTACACCTTC. This codes for CASSPRADYGYTF.

J is TRBJ2-7 and V is TRBV30; the D gene is possibly TRBD1 (5 bases). Trimming pared 6 bases from V and 1 base from J, leaving 13 bases between. There are 13 residues in the CDR3. Germline V gene lookup returns CDR1 GTSNPN and CDR2 SVGIG (reference sequence). This chain's CDR3 is CACMAPGSYEQYF. The CDR3 DNA reads TGTGCCTGCATGGCCCCAGGGTCCTACGAGCAGTACTTC.

The CDR3 DNA follows: TGCGCCAGCAGCCCCCCCCGACAGGGGGCCGGCACTGAAGCTTTCTTT. Translating gives CASSPPRQGAGTEAFF. The rearrangement links TRBV10-2 to TRBJ1-1; 10 bases fit TRBD1. The germline V gene has CDR1 WSHSY and CDR2 SAAADI. The CDR3 runs 16 residues. V gave up 6 bases and J gave up 4 bases; unmatched junction bases: 11.

A few counts support this clone. This chain uses TRBV6-1 with TRBJ1-2, with 8 bases matching TRBD1. Germline assignment: CDR1 MNHNS and CDR2 SASEGT. The CDR3 sequence is 14 residues long. After removal of 1 base from V and 5 bases from J, the junction contained 3 bases not matched to a gene. The CDR3 reads CASSEGTGTYGYTF. CDR3 DNA: TGTGCCAGCAGTGAAGGGACAGGGACATATGGCTACACCTTC.

This clone was counted a few times. The chain couples TRBV4-2 to TRBJ2-2, with TRBD2 as a possible D gene (5 bases). This CDR3 contains 17 residues. Per germline, CDR1 LGHNA and CDR2 YNFKEQ. Trimming removed 2 bases at V and 1 base at J, with 14 bases between. The CDR3 protein is CASSQSRVSGNTGELFF. CDR3 in DNA: TGTGCCAGCAGCCAATCCCGTGTCAGCGGGAACACCGGGGAGCTGTTTTTT.

This chain connects TRBV2 to TRBJ2-2; D is undetermined. Germline V gene sequence: CDR1 SNHLY, CDR2 FYNNEI. V was shortened by 2 bases and J by 4 bases, with 11 bases between the two germline ends. This CDR3 has 15 amino acids. For the CDR3, the DNA is TGTGCCAGCAGTGAAAGCGCGGCACCCACCGGGGAGCTGTTTTTT. Protein product: CASSESAAPTGELFF.

This chain links TRBV7-4 with TRBJ2-4, with 8 bases that match TRBD1. Germline CDR1 reads SGHVT; CDR2 reads SQSDAQ. The V and J ends lost 3 bases and 0 bases, in that order; junction bases with no gene match: 4. CDR3 length: 16 amino acids. The CDR3 region has the DNA TGTGCCAGCAGCTTCGGACAGGGAAAAGCCAAAAACATTCAGTACTTC. Its translation: CASSFGQGKAKNIQYF.

The chain has TRBV7-6 and TRBJ1-2; tentatively, D is TRBD1 (5 bases). V lost 4 bases to trimming and J lost 14 bases, with 14 bases between them. The length of the CDR3 is 11 residues. CDR1 and CDR2 (germline): SGHVS, FNYEAQ. CDR3 nucleotide sequence: TGTGCCAGCAGCTCAGCGACAGATTCGACCTTC. Translating it yields CASSSATDSTF.

This clone was counted a few times. The chain employs TRBV29-1 and TRBJ1-6; 7 bases map to TRBD1. The CDR3 extends over 12 amino acids. Germline lookup yields CDR1 SQVTM and CDR2 ANQGSEA. J lost 8 bases, V lost 7 bases, and 5 bases had no gene match. The CDR3 DNA reads as TGCAGCGCCGGGACAGTAGATTCACCCCTCCACTTT. Amino acid sequence: CSAGTVDSPLHF.

This clone turned up a few times. This chain uses TRBV6-5 with TRBJ1-2, with D uncertain. Germline V gene data show CDR1 as MNHEY and CDR2 as SVGAGI. The CDR3 loop spans 15 amino acids. V lost 6 bases and J 4 bases, leaving 18 bases between the germline ends. The CDR3 nucleotides are TGTGCCAGCAGCCCCTCATTTGAGAGCGTCTATGGCTACACCTTC. It codes for CASSPSFESVYGYTF.

The chain has TRBV27 and TRBJ2-7; possible D gene TRBD2, 6 bases. In germline, CDR1 is MNHEY, CDR2 SMNVEV (reference sequence). This CDR3 has 15 amino acids. V lost 3 bases and J lost 4, with 16 bases in between. CDR3 protein: CASSFIRDFSYEQYF. CDR3 nucleotides: TGTGCCAGCAGTTTTATCCGGGACTTTTCTTACGAGCAGTACTTC.

The chain's CDR3 is CASSFSGTSGYEQYF. Here the CDR3 DNA reads TGTGCCAGCAGTTTCTCCGGGACTAGCGGATACGAGCAGTACTTC. The chain links TRBV6-2 or TRBV6-3 to TRBJ2-7; 11 positions match TRBD2. Germline trimming cut 4 bases from V and 4 bases from J; bases unmatched to any gene: 6. The CDR3 totals 15 residues. Germline loops: CDR1 MNHEY, CDR2 SVGEGT.

The genes are TRBV3-1 (or the pseudogene TRBV3-2) and TRBJ2-7; 11 nucleotides agree with TRBD1. The germline V gene encodes CDR1 LGHDT and CDR2 YNNKEL (reference sequence). V trimming: 4 bases; J trimming: 4 bases; junction bases outside the gene matches: 9. The CDR3 runs to 16 residues. As DNA, the CDR3 is TGTGCCAGCAGCCCGGGACCGGGACAGGGGGTATACGAGCAGTACTTC. Amino acids: CASSPGPGQGVYEQYF.

Only one count was recorded for this clone. This chain joins TRBV6-5 and TRBJ2-7; 12 bases align to TRBD2. The CDR3 contains 14 residues. Germline V gene data show CDR1 as MNHEY and CDR2 as SVGAGI. J lost 1 base, V lost 6 bases, and 1 base had no gene match. The DNA of the CDR3 is TGTGCCAGCAGCACTAGCGGGGGGTCCTACGAGCAGTACTTC. Translating it yields CASSTSGGSYEQYF.